The sequence of this TCR beta chain was determined in a study of cytomegalovirus exposure and HLA in healthy donors. Regarding the study as a whole: CMV serostatus was the only recorded immune exposure for donors. Some highly shared sequence variants likely arose as a pipeline artifact. Based on reports, TCR beta sequences accurately predicted HLA-A and HLA-B alleles for most subjects. Among TCR beta chains of equal frequency, HLA-associated ones were more clonally expanded in a later analysis.

The CDR3 extends over 14 amino acids. CDR1 and CDR2 (germline): SQVTM, ANQGSEA. After removal of 6 bases from V and 6 bases from J, the junction contained 9 bases not matched to a gene. 60 Vbeta and 13 Jbeta primers were used in PCR. TCRdb's table, derived via immunoSEQ multiplex PCR, lists solely in-frame clones and lacks some. The data contain 100,000 to 150,000 clones, around 75% of them singletons. In regard to this clone: Its antigen is not identified.

Sequences were obtained from PBMCs. The chain combines TRBV29-1 with TRBJ2-1, with 9 bases aligning to TRBD2. The TCR was taken from a woman aged 45 to 65 in good health and CMV-seropositive. The CDR3 reads CSVMREGPSNEQFF. The CDR3 DNA sequence: TGCAGCGTCATGCGGGAGGGCCCTTCCAATGAGCAGTTCTTC.